A selection of T cell receptor beta chains follows, all from one sample in a study of control samples from healthy donors and cancer patients. The method was immunoSEQ multiplex PCR; TCRdb's version includes in-frame clones alone and lacks a portion of them. Of approximately 160,000 clones in the sample, about nine tenths were seen once. Sequenced sample: blood. The receptors were gathered from a woman in her thirties or forties in good health. CDR3s include the opening cysteine and the closing phenylalanine or tryptophan. The D gene is left open where the match is weak. Only some rows state a clone size, as once, few, many or a class for expanded clones.

j_call: TRBJ2-1
v_call: TRBV5-1
clone_size: NA
d_call: NA
cdr3_aa: CASSLVGGKKFF
cdr3_nt: TGCGCCAGCAGCTTGGTAGGGGGGAAGAAGTTCTTC

j_call: TRBJ1-2
v_call: TRBV27
clone_size: NA
d_call: TRBD1
cdr3_aa: CASSGGGDSYGYTF
cdr3_nt: TGTGCCAGCAGTGGAGGGGGCGATAGCTATGGCTACACCTTC

j_call: TRBJ2-2
v_call: TRBV10-1
clone_size: NA
d_call: NA
cdr3_aa: CASSGSLTGELFF
cdr3_nt: TGCGCCAGCAGTGGCAGCCTTACCGGGGAGCTGTTTTTT

j_call: TRBJ2-1
v_call: TRBV6-5
clone_size: NA
d_call: NA
cdr3_aa: CASSLASYNEQFF
cdr3_nt: TGTGCCAGCAGTCTAGCGTCTTACAATGAGCAGTTCTTC

j_call: TRBJ2-7
v_call: TRBV4-1
clone_size: NA
d_call: TRBD1
cdr3_aa: CASSQEGAGGTQLEQYF
cdr3_nt: TGCGCCAGCAGCCAAGAGGGGGCAGGGGGCACCCAACTGGAGCAGTACTTC

j_call: TRBJ1-4
v_call: TRBV6-1
clone_size: NA
d_call: NA
cdr3_aa: CASSEGPGPLGEKLFF
cdr3_nt: TGTGCCAGCAGTGAAGGTCCCGGGCCCCTCGGGGAAAAACTGTTTTTT

j_call: TRBJ2-3
v_call: TRBV13
clone_size: NA
d_call: TRBD1
cdr3_aa: CASSLRQGAADTQYF
cdr3_nt: TGTGCCAGCAGCTTAAGACAGGGGGCCGCAGATACGCAGTATTTT

j_call: TRBJ2-5
v_call: TRBV9
clone_size: NA
d_call: TRBD1
cdr3_aa: CASTTGTGVWETQYF
cdr3_nt: TGTGCCAGCACTACCGGGACAGGGGTCTGGGAGACCCAGTACTTC

j_call: TRBJ1-3
v_call: TRBV3-1/TRBV3-2
clone_size: NA
d_call: NA
cdr3_aa: CASSPRQGGGNTIYF
cdr3_nt: TGTGCCAGCAGCCCCCGTCAGGGCGGGGGAAACACCATATATTTT

j_call: TRBJ1-1
v_call: TRBV19
clone_size: NA
d_call: NA
cdr3_aa: CASSAGRQAEAFF
cdr3_nt: TGTGCCAGTAGTGCCGGGCGTCAGGCTGAAGCTTTCTTT

j_call: TRBJ1-2
v_call: TRBV5-5
clone_size: NA
d_call: TRBD1
cdr3_aa: CASSLRTTGQIYGYTF
cdr3_nt: TGTGCCAGCAGCCTGCGAACAACGGGACAGATCTATGGCTACACCTTC

j_call: TRBJ1-4
v_call: TRBV19
clone_size: NA
d_call: NA
cdr3_aa: CASSLSEPTNEKLFF
cdr3_nt: TGTGCCAGTAGTCTCTCGGAGCCAACTAATGAAAAACTGTTTTTT

j_call: TRBJ2-3
v_call: TRBV10-1
clone_size: NA
d_call: NA
cdr3_aa: CASSEASGLEGDTQYF
cdr3_nt: TGCGCCAGCAGTGAGGCGAGCGGCCTAGAGGGAGATACGCAGTATTTT

j_call: TRBJ1-5
v_call: TRBV28
clone_size: NA
d_call: NA
cdr3_aa: CASSLIQGAQPQHF
cdr3_nt: TGTGCCAGCAGTTTAATCCAGGGTGCCCAGCCCCAGCATTTT

j_call: TRBJ1-1
v_call: TRBV2
clone_size: NA
d_call: NA
cdr3_aa: CASSLSEAFF
cdr3_nt: TGTGCCAGCAGTTTGTCTGAAGCTTTCTTT

j_call: TRBJ1-5
v_call: TRBV27
clone_size: NA
d_call: TRBD1
cdr3_aa: CASSLSWTGPDLGNQPQHF
cdr3_nt: TGTGCCAGCAGTTTATCTTGGACAGGGCCGGACTTGGGCAATCAGCCCCAGCATTTT

j_call: TRBJ2-3
v_call: TRBV7-2
clone_size: NA
d_call: NA
cdr3_aa: CASSLGRRGPADTQYF
cdr3_nt: TGTGCCAGCAGCTTGGGACGGCGGGGTCCCGCAGATACGCAGTATTTT

j_call: TRBJ2-2
v_call: TRBV5-7
clone_size: NA
d_call: TRBD2
cdr3_aa: CASSGQTSGGPGTGELFF
cdr3_nt: TGTGCCAGCAGCGGACAGACTAGCGGGGGCCCGGGGACCGGGGAGCTGTTTTTT

j_call: TRBJ1-3
v_call: TRBV13
clone_size: NA
d_call: NA
cdr3_aa: CASSSGTSGNTIYF
cdr3_nt: TGTGCCAGCAGTTCAGGGACCTCTGGAAACACCATATATTTT

j_call: TRBJ2-3
v_call: TRBV14
clone_size: NA
d_call: NA
cdr3_aa: CASSQGVTQYF
cdr3_nt: TGTGCCAGCAGCCAGGGGGTTACGCAGTATTTT

j_call: TRBJ1-1
v_call: TRBV5-6
clone_size: NA
d_call: NA
cdr3_aa: CASSWGTPGWNTEAFF
cdr3_nt: TGTGCCAGCAGCTGGGGAACACCGGGGTGGAACACTGAAGCTTTCTTT

j_call: TRBJ1-1
v_call: TRBV5-1
clone_size: NA
d_call: TRBD1
cdr3_aa: CASSDWTGVNTEAFF
cdr3_nt: TGCGCCAGCAGCGACTGGACAGGGGTGAACACTGAAGCTTTCTTT

j_call: TRBJ1-5
v_call: TRBV9
clone_size: NA
d_call: NA
cdr3_aa: CASSVGGAYDQPQHF
cdr3_nt: TGTGCCAGCAGCGTTGGGGGGGCTTATGATCAGCCCCAGCATTTT

j_call: TRBJ1-1
v_call: TRBV10-1
clone_size: NA
d_call: NA
cdr3_aa: CASSEYFGTEAFF
cdr3_nt: TGCGCCAGCAGTGAGTACTTTGGCACTGAAGCTTTCTTT

j_call: TRBJ2-1
v_call: TRBV7-2
clone_size: NA
d_call: NA
cdr3_aa: CASSLGWPWGEVQFF
cdr3_nt: TGTGCCAGCAGCTTAGGATGGCCGTGGGGAGAGGTGCAGTTCTTC

j_call: TRBJ2-3
v_call: TRBV5-6
clone_size: NA
d_call: NA
cdr3_aa: CASSLRSTDTQYF
cdr3_nt: TGTGCCAGCAGCTTGAGGAGCACAGATACGCAGTATTTT

j_call: TRBJ2-3
v_call: TRBV7-8
clone_size: once
d_call: TRBD2
cdr3_aa: CASSPTGLAGAYTDTQYF
cdr3_nt: TGTGCCAGCAGCCCCACGGGACTAGCGGGGGCCTACACAGATACGCAGTATTTT

j_call: TRBJ2-7
v_call: TRBV9
clone_size: NA
d_call: TRBD2
cdr3_aa: CASSAGVAGPYEQYF
cdr3_nt: TGTGCCAGCAGCGCGGGGGTAGCGGGGCCCTACGAGCAGTACTTC

j_call: TRBJ2-3
v_call: TRBV15
clone_size: NA
d_call: TRBD1
cdr3_aa: CATSRTDRGTQYF
cdr3_nt: TGTGCCACCAGCAGAACCGACAGGGGGACGCAGTATTTT

j_call: TRBJ1-2
v_call: TRBV11-2
clone_size: NA
d_call: TRBD1
cdr3_aa: CASSSPDRGTSAMHGYTF
cdr3_nt: TGTGCCAGCAGCTCGCCTGACAGGGGGACATCTGCCATGCATGGCTACACCTTC

j_call: TRBJ2-3
v_call: TRBV7-3
clone_size: once
d_call: NA
cdr3_aa: CASSLRAGTADTQYF
cdr3_nt: TGTGCCAGCAGCTTAAGGGCAGGCACGGCAGATACGCAGTATTTT